This TCR beta chain is from a study of identical twins. Points from the study as a whole: Abundant beta clonotypes from cord blood bore fewer insertions; memory repertoires lacked this pattern. Its conclusions, products of cross-sectional statistical analysis, did not come from following the same donors.

cDNA molecules carried unique molecular identifiers, and template switching added a universal primer site. TCRdb fed the 5' RACE reads into MiXCR, producing one record per CDR3 protein. This table has fewer than 650,000 distinct CDR3 sequences, about 7.6% appearing once. Worth noting for this clonotype: The antigen remains undetermined.

All of the donors were Caucasians in good health. In germline, CDR1 is MNHEY, CDR2 SVGAGI. The CDR3 runs to 16 residues. Trimming removed 2 bases at V and 3 bases at J, with 16 bases between. These same data were also listed under a study on yellow fever vaccine responses in identical twins.

The rearrangement uses TRBV6-5 and TRBJ2-5; D is undetermined. The clonotype comes from a woman in her late teens or twenties in good health. Source material: PBMCs. The CDR3 protein is CASSYAGAAKKETQYF. The CDR3 bases are TGTGCCAGCAGTTACGCTGGAGCCGCTAAAAAAGAGACCCAGTACTTC.